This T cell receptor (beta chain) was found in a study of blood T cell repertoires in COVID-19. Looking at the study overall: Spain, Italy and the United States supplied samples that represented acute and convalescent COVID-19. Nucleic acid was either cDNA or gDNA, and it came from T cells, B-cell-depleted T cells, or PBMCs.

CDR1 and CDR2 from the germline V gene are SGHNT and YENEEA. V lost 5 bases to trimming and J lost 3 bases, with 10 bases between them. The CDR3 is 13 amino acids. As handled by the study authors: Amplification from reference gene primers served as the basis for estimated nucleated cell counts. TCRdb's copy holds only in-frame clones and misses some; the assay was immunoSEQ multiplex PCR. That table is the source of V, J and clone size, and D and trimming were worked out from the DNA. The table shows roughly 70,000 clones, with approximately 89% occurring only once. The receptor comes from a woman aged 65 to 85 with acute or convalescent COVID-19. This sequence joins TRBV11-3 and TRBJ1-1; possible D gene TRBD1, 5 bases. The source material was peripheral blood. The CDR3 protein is CASSQGVDTEAFF. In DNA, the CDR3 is TGTGCCAGCAGCCAGGGTGTCGACACTGAAGCTTTCTTT.